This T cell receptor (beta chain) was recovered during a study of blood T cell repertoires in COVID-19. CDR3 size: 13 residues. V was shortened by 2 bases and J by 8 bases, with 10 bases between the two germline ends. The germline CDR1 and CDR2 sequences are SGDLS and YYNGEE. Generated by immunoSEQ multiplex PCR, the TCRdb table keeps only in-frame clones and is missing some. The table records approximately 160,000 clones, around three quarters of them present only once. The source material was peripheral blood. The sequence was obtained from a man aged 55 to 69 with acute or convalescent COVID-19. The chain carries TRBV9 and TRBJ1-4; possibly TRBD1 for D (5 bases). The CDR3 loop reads CASSVGGDEKLFF. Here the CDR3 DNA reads TGTGCCAGCAGCGTGGGGGGAGACGAAAAACTGTTTTTT.